This T cell receptor (beta chain) was obtained from a study of blood T cell repertoires in COVID-19. Study in general: There were acute and convalescent COVID-19 samples, and they came from the United States, Italy and Spain.

V lost 4 bases and J lost 7, with 16 bases in between. Germline V gives CDR1 SGHRS, CDR2 YFSETQ. The CDR3 spans 14 residues. The authors' processing: The assay estimated nucleated cells by amplifying reference gene primers. Data came from immunoSEQ multiplex PCR; TCRdb stores just in-frame clones and leaves some out. The V and J calls and clone size were taken over from that table, and D and trimming were inferred from the DNA. The sample yields about 120,000 clones, around 83% seen once. The TCR comes from a man in his 70s with acute or convalescent COVID-19. This rearrangement joins TRBV5-1 to TRBJ2-3, with D tentatively TRBD1 (5 bases). The sample consisted of peripheral blood. The CDR3 nucleotides are TGCGCCAGCAGCATGAGTGGACAAGGGAATACGCAGTATTTT. The encoded protein is CASSMSGQGNTQYF.